The clone carrying this T cell receptor (beta chain) was counted once. The method was immunoSEQ multiplex PCR; TCRdb's version includes in-frame clones alone and lacks a portion of them. The sample records about 110,000 clones, roughly 79% being singletons. The sample belongs to a study of control samples from healthy donors and cancer patients. The clonotype originates from a young man in good health. Material for sequencing was blood.

CDR3 loop: CASTAANVLTF. In DNA, the CDR3 is TGTGCCAGTACAGCGGCCAACGTCCTGACTTTC. This sequence joins TRBV19 and TRBJ2-6; D uncertain. From germline, CDR1 is LNHDA and CDR2 SQIVND (reference sequence). The length of the CDR3 is 11 residues. V was clipped by 7 bases and J by 6 bases, with 4 bases between them.